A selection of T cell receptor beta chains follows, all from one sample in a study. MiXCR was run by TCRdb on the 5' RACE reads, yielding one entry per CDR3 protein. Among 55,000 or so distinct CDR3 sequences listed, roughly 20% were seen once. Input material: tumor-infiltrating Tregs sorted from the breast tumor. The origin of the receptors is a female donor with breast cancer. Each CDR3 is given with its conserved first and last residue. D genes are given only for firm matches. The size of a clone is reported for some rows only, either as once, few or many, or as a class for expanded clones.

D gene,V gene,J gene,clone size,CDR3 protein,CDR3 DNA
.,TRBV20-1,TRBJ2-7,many,CSASGRVGGVDEQYF,TGCAGTGCCTCTGGACGGGTGGGTGGCGTGGACGAGCAGTACTTC
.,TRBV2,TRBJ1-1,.,CASRKRGVSDTEAFF,TGTGCCAGCAGGAAACGAGGGGTCAGCGACACTGAAGCTTTCTTT
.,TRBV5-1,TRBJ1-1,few,CASSPFGASNTEAFF,TGCGCCAGCAGCCCTTTTGGGGCATCGAACACTGAAGCTTTCTTT
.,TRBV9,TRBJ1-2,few,CASSVDPATDYGYTF,TGTGCCAGCAGCGTAGATCCAGCGACAGACTATGGCTACACCTTC
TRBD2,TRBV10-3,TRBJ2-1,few,CAITPRSGGALSEQFF,TGTGCCATCACGCCACGAAGCGGGGGGGCCCTGAGTGAGCAGTTCTTC
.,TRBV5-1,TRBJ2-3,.,CASSLSGSGRTDTQYF,TGCGCCAGCAGCTTGTCGGGGAGCGGACGCACAGATACGCAGTATTTT
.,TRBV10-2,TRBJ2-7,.,CASSESTTAGYSYEQYF,TGCGCCAGCAGTGAGTCGACTACGGCAGGGTACTCCTACGAGCAGTACTTC
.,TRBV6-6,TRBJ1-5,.,CASSTPDQPQHF,TGTGCCAGCAGTACCCCGGATCAGCCCCAGCATTTT
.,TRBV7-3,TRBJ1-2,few,CASSSNRVYGYTF,TGTGCCAGCAGCTCCAACAGGGTCTATGGCTACACCTTC
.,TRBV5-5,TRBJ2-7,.,CASSPREISYEQYF,TGTGCCAGCAGCCCCAGGGAAATCTCCTACGAGCAGTACTTC
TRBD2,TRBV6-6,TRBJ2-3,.,CASSPSGSPTDTQYF,TGTGCCAGCAGTCCCAGCGGGAGTCCTACAGATACGCAGTATTTT
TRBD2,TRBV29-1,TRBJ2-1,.,CSVDGTSGSRDEQFF,TGCAGCGTTGACGGGACTAGCGGGAGTCGGGATGAGCAGTTCTTC
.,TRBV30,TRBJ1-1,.,CAQGRGSEAFF,TGTGCCCAGGGAAGGGGCTCTGAAGCTTTCTTT
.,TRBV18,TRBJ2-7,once,CASSLGELASHYEQCF,TGTGCCAGCTCTCTGGGGGAACTAGCTTCCCATTACGAGCAGTGCTTC
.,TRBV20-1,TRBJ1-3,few,CSARDEGGMHTIYF,TGCAGTGCTAGAGATGAGGGGGGTATGCACACCATATATTTT
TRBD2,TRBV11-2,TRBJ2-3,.,CASSRPGTNRVTDTQYF,TGTGCCAGCAGCCGCCCTGGGACTAACCGCGTCACAGATACGCAGTATTTT
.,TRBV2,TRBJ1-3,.,CASSRRGLGYSGNTIYF,TGTGCCAGCAGTCGTCGGGGGCTCGGCTACTCTGGAAACACCATATATTTT
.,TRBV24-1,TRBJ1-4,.,CATNEKLFF,TGTGCAACTAATGAAAAACTGTTTTTT
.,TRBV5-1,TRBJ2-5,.,CASSPQSSQETQYF,TGCGCCAGCAGCCCCCAGTCGTCCCAAGAGACCCAGTACTTC
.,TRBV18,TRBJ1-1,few,CASSLTSAGTNTEAFF,TGTGCCAGCTCGCTAACCTCGGCCGGAACGAACACTGAAGCTTTCTTT
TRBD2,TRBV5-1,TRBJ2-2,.,CASSSRLAGGRELFF,TGCGCCAGCAGCTCCAGATTAGCGGGAGGCCGGGAGCTGTTTTTT
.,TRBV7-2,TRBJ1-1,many,CASSSQEGTEAFF,TGTGCCAGCAGCTCCCAGGAGGGCACTGAAGCTTTCTTT
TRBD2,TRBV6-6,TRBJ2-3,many,CASSYSLAGGQDTQYF,TGTGCCAGCAGTTACTCACTAGCGGGAGGGCAAGATACGCAGTATTTT
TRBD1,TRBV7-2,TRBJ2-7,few,CASSFRDRASEQYF,TGTGCCAGCAGCTTCCGGGACAGGGCGAGCGAGCAGTACTTC
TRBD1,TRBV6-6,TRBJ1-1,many,CASSWDRGNTEAFF,TGTGCCAGCAGCTGGGACAGGGGGAACACTGAAGCTTTCTTT
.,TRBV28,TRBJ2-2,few,CASSTIPSWRENTGELFF,TGTGCCAGCAGTACTATCCCCTCCTGGCGGGAGAACACCGGGGAGCTGTTTTTT
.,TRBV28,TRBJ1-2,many,CASSSNGYTF,TGTGCCAGCAGTTCGAATGGCTACACCTTC
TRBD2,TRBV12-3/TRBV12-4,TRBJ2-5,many,CASSTLAGVQETQYF,TGTGCCAGCAGTACACTAGCGGGGGTTCAAGAGACCCAGTACTTC
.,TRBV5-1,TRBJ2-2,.,CASSLDATNTGELFF,TGCGCCAGCAGCTTGGACGCCACGAACACCGGGGAGCTGTTTTTT
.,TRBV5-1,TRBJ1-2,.,CASSGRDPKDGYTF,TGCGCCAGCAGCGGCCGGGACCCTAAAGATGGCTACACCTTC
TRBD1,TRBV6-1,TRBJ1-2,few,CASSAGTDYGYTF,TGTGCCAGCAGTGCCGGGACAGACTATGGCTACACCTTC
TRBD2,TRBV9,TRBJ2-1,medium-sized,CASSPGGLAGGRSSYNEQFF,TGTGCCAGCAGCCCCGGGGGACTAGCGGGAGGCCGGAGCTCCTACAATGAGCAGTTCTTC
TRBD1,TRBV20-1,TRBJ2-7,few,CSAFQGAREQYF,TGCAGTGCTTTTCAGGGGGCGCGAGAGCAGTACTTC
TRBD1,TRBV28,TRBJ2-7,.,CASSGARTGVSFVQYF,TGTGCCAGCAGTGGCGCTCGGACAGGTGTTTCTTTCGTGCAGTACTTC
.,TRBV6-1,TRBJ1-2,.,CASRTSSGRTNYGYTF,TGTGCCAGCAGGACCTCTTCAGGGAGAACTAACTATGGCTACACCTTC
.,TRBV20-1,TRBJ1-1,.,CSAPRGQLKTEAFF,TGCAGTGCTCCGCGAGGACAGTTGAAGACTGAAGCTTTCTTT
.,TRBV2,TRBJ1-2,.,CASSEVRSYGYTF,TGTGCCAGCAGTGAAGTCAGGAGCTATGGCTACACCTTC
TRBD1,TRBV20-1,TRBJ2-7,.,CSAQDRGHEQYF,TGCAGTGCCCAAGACAGGGGGCACGAGCAGTACTTC
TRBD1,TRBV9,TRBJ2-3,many,CASSPTGTVTDTQYF,TGTGCCAGCAGCCCTACCGGGACAGTCACAGATACGCAGTATTTT
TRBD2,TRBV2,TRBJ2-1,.,CASSPGLAGAEQFF,TGTGCCAGCAGCCCGGGACTAGCGGGAGCTGAGCAGTTCTTC
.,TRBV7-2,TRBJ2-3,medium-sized,CASSLLDTQYF,TGTGCCAGCAGCTTACTAGATACGCAGTATTTT
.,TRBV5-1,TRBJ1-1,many,CASSTFQNTEAFF,TGCGCCAGCAGCACTTTTCAGAACACTGAAGCTTTCTTT
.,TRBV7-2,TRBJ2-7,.,CASATYATGYEQYF,TGTGCCAGCGCGACCTACGCAACCGGATACGAGCAGTACTTC
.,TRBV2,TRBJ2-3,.,CASSGSGDTQYF,TGTGCCAGCAGTGGCTCGGGGGATACGCAGTATTTT
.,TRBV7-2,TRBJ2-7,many,CASSSNPYEQYF,TGTGCCAGCAGCTCGAATCCCTACGAGCAGTACTTC